A single T cell receptor beta chain is shown here with its context. This sample stems from a study of T-cell reconstitution after alpha-beta-depleted transplantation in children. Molecular barcoding with unique molecular identifiers was used for the TCRbeta library. MiXCR was run by TCRdb on the PCR reads, yielding one entry per CDR3 protein. The table has some 500,000 distinct CDR3 sequences, around 19% seen once. The V gene's germline CDR1 is SEHNR and CDR2 FQNEAQ (reference sequence). The CDR3 consists of 12 residues. V lost 11 bases and J 2 bases, leaving 13 bases between the germline ends. Sequencing was performed on PBMCs from the stem cell graft donor, taken from the stem cell graft. The source is a human donor who donated a stem cell graft to a child with acute lymphoblastic leukemia. The V and J genes are TRBV7-9 and TRBJ2-7, with D perhaps matching TRBD1 or TRBD2 (5 bases each). This chain's CDR3 is CAFGDGPYEQYF. CDR3 in DNA: TGTGCCTTCGGGGACGGACCCTACGAGCAGTACTTC. Full variable domain (remainder filled in from reference TRBV7-9 and TRBJ2-7): DTGVSQNPRHKITKRGQNVTFRCDPISEHNRLYWYRQTLGQGPEFLTYFQNEAQLEKSRLLSDRFSAERPKGSFSTLEIQRTEQGDSAMYLCAFGDGPYEQYFGPGTRLTVT.